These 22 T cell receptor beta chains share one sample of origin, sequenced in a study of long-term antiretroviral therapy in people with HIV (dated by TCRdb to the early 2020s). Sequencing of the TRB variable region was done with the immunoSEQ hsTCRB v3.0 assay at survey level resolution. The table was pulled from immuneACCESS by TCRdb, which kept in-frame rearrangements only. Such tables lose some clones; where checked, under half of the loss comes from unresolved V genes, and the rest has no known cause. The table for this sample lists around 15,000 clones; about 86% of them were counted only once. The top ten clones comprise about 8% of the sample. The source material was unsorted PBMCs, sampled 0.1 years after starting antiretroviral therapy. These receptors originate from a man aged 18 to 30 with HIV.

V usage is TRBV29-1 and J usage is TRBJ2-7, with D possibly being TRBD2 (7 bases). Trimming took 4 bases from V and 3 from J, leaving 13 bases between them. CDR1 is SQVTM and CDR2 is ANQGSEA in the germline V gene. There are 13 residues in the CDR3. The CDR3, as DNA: TGCAGCGTTGCTGGGAGGGGGAACTACGAGCAGTACTTC. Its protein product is CSVAGRGNYEQYF.

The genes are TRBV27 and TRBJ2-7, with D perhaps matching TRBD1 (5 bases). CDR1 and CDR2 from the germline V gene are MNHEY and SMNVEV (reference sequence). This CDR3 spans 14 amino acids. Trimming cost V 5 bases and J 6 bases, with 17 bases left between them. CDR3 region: CASSPRAWGLEQYF. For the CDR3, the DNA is TGTGCCAGCAGTCCCCGGGCATGGGGCCTCGAGCAGTACTTC.

For the CDR3, the DNA is TGTGCCAGCAGCTTAACGTTAGGGGCTGAAGCTTTCTTT. Translation: CASSLTLGAEAFF. V is TRBV7-3 and J is TRBJ1-1; D might be TRBD1 (5 bases). The CDR3 spans 13 residues. Germline assignment: CDR1 SGHTA and CDR2 FQGTGA. V was cut by 0 bases and J by 6 bases, with 8 bases left in between.

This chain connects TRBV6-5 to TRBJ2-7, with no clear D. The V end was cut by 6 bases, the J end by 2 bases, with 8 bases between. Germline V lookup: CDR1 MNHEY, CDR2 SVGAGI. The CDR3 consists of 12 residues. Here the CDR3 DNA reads TGTGCCAGCAGGACCCCCCCCTACGAGCAGTACTTC. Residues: CASRTPPYEQYF.

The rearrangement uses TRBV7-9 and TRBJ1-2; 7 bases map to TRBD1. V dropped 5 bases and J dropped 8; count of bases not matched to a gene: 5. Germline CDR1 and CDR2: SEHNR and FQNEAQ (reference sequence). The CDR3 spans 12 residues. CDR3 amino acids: CASSRTGGGYTF. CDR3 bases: TGTGCCAGCAGCCGGACAGGAGGAGGCTACACCTTC.

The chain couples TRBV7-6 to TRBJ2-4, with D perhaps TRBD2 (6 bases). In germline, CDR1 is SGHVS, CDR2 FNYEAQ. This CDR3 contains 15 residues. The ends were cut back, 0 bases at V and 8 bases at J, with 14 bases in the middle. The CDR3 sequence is CASSLAGGNGDIQYF. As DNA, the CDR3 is TGTGCCAGCAGCTTAGCTGGAGGGAACGGGGACATTCAGTACTTC.

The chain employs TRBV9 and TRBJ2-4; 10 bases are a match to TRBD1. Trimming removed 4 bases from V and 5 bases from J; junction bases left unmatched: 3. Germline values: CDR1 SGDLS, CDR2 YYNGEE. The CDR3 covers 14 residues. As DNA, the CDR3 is TGTGCCAGCAGCACAGGGACAGGGGAAAACATTCAGTACTTC. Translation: CASSTGTGENIQYF.

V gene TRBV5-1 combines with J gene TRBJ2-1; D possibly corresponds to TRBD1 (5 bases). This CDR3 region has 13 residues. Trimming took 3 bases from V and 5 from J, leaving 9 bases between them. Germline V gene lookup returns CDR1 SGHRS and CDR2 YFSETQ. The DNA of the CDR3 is TGCGCCAGCAGCTCCGACAGCCACAATGAGCAGTTCTTC. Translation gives CASSSDSHNEQFF.

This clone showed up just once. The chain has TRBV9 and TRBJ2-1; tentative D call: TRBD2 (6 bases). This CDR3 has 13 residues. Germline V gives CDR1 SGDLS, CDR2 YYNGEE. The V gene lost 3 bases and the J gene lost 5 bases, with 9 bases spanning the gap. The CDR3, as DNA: TGTGCCAGCAGCGCCGCGGGACACAATGAGCAGTTCTTC. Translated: CASSAAGHNEQFF. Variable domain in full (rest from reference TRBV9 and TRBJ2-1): DSGVTQTPKHLITATGQRVTLRCSPRSGDLSVYWYQQSLDQGLQFLIQYYNGEERAKGNILERFSAQQFPDLHSELNLSSLELGDSALYFCASSAAGHNEQFFGPGTRLTVL.

CDR3 sequence: CASSWSGGAYEQYF. The CDR3 DNA reads as TGTGCCAGCAGCTGGAGCGGGGGGGCCTACGAGCAGTACTTC. The V and J genes are TRBV5-4 and TRBJ2-7; 10 bases align to TRBD2. Germline V CDR1 and CDR2: SGHNT, YYREEE (reference sequence). V dropped 3 bases and J dropped 2; count of bases not matched to a gene: 2. The CDR3 is made up of 14 amino acids.

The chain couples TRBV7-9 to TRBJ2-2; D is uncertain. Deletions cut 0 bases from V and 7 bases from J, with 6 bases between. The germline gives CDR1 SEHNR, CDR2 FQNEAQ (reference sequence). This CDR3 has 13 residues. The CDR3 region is CASSLAGHGELFF. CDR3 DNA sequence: TGTGCCAGCAGCTTAGCAGGGCACGGGGAGCTGTTTTTT.

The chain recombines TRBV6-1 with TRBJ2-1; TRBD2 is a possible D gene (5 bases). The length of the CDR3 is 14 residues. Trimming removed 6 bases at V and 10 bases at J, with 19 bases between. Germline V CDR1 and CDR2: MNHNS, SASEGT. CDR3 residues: CASSASGGLREQFF. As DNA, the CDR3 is TGTGCCAGCAGCGCGAGCGGAGGCCTTCGGGAGCAGTTCTTC.

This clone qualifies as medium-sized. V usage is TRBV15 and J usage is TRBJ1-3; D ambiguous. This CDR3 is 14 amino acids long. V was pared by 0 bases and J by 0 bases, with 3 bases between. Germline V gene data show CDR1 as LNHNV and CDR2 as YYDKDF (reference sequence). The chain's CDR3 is CATSREASGNTIYF. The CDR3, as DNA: TGTGCCACCAGCAGAGAGGCCTCTGGAAACACCATATATTTT.

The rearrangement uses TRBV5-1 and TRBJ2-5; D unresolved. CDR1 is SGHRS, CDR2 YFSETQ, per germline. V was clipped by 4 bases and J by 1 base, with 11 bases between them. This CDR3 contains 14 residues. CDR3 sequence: CASSPTPGQETQYF. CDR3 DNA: TGCGCCAGCAGCCCAACCCCGGGCCAAGAGACCCAGTACTTC.

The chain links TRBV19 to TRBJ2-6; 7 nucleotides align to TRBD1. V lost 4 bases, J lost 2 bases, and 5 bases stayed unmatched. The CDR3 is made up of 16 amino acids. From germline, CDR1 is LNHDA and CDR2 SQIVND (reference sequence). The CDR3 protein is CASSNRGRTGANVLTF. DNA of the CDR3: TGTGCCAGTAGTAACAGGGGAAGGACTGGGGCCAACGTCCTGACTTTC.

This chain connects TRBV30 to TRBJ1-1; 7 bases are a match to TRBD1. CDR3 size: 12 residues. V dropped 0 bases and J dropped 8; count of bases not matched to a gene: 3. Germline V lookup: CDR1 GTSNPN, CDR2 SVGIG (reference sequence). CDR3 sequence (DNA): TGTGCCTGGAGTGTAGGGGGACAGGAAGCTTTCTTT. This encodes CAWSVGGQEAFF.

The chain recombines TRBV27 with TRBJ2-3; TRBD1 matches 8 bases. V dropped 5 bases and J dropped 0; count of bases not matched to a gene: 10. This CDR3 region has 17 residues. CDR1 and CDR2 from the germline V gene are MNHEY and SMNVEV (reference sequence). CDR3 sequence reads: CASSPPRQGISTDTQYF. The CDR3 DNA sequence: TGTGCCAGCAGTCCTCCCCGACAGGGGATAAGCACAGATACGCAGTATTTT.

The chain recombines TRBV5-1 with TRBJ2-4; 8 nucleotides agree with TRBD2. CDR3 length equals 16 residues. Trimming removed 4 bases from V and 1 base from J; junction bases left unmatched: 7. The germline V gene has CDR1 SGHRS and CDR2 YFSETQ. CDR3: CASSLREGEAKNIQYF. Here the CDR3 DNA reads TGCGCCAGCAGCCTTCGGGAGGGAGAGGCCAAAAACATTCAGTACTTC.

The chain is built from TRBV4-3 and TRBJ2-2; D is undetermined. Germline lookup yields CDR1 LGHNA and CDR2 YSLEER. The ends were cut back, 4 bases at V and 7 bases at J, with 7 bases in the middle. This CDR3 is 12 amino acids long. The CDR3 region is CASSPTGGELFF. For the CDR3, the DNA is TGCGCCAGCAGCCCCACGGGCGGGGAGCTGTTTTTT.

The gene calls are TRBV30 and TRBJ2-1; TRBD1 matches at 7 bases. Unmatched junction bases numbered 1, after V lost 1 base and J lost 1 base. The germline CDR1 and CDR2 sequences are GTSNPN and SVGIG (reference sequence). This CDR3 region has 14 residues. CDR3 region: CAWSAGGSYNEQFF. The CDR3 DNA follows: TGTGCCTGGAGTGCAGGGGGATCCTACAATGAGCAGTTCTTC.

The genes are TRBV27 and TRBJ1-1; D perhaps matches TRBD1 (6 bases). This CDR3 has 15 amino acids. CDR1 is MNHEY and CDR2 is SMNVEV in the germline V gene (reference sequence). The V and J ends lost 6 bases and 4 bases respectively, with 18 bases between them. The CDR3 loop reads CASREQGSWSTEAFF. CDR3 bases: TGTGCCAGCAGAGAGCAGGGGTCCTGGAGCACTGAAGCTTTCTTT.

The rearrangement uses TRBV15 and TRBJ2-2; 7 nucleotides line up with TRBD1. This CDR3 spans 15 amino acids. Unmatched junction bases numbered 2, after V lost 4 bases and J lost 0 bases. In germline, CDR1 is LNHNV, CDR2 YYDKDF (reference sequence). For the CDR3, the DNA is TGTGCCACCAGCATAGACAGGGCGAACACCGGGGAGCTGTTTTTT. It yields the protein CATSIDRANTGELFF.